This T cell receptor beta chain was profiled in a study of blood T cells in healthy people across ages (dated by TCRdb to the mid-2010s). In terms of the full investigation: In model experiments, roughly one uniquely barcoded TCR beta cDNA molecule per two T cells was captured by template switching. The study measured age-related changes in TCR beta repertoire diversity using deep sequencing normalized with unique cDNA molecular identifiers. The study analyzed two additional independent replicas of 1 million unique cDNA reads from the same blood draw for two donors, one aged 18 to 29 and one aged 80 or older. To avoid experimental bias, donors of different ages were randomly spread across the sequencing lanes. The donors were divided into four age groups: young (average 16 years), middle-aged (roughly 42), aged (approximately 59) and long-lived (about 79).

Donors were about 36 systemically healthy Caucasian individuals from Russia aged about 6 to 100 years. Roughly 11 milliliters of peripheral blood were drawn from each donor into EDTA-treated Vacutainer tubes. PBMCs were isolated by Ficoll-Paque density-gradient centrifugation, with at least 7 million obtained per sample. Trizol reagent was used to extract total RNA from PBMCs, with at least 6 micrograms per sample. For every donor, an aliquot of PBMCs went through flow cytometry to measure the percentages of naive CD45RAhigh/CD27high T cells. Overall study outcomes, separate from this receptor: A strong correlation was found between observed TCR beta diversity and the percentage of naive T cells measured by flow cytometry. Estimates of total diversity from one million sequenced T cells were regarded as lower bounds and underestimates. Observed TCR beta diversity per million T cells fell roughly linearly with age, and a significant reduction was already apparent by age roughly 41. Because profiling used bulk unsorted PBMCs, naive and antigen-experienced compartments could not be compared conclusively. Donor CMV infection status was unknown, potentially confounding age-related changes in expanded clonotypes. Compared with the aged group, the long-lived group had more naive CD4+ T cells, fewer expanded clones and increased TCR diversity, suggesting age selection.

Library preparation was by 5' RACE. The sequencer listed for this sample is Illumina HiSeq 2500. A second PCR of roughly 6 to 11 cycles was performed with a sample-barcoded 5' primer and a J-beta primer mix. A unique molecular identifier was introduced onto each TCR beta cDNA molecule by a template-switch 5' adaptor carrying 12 random nucleotides. At least 2.5 million CDR3-containing paired-end reads were obtained from each sample. All of the RNA was converted into first-strand cDNA using the Mint cDNA synthesis kit, with a TRBC-specific oligonucleotide serving as the primer. Following uracil-DNA glycosylase treatment, all cDNA underwent a first 18-cycle PCR with the universal primers M1SS and BC2_uni_R. In the original analysis: Normalization of each sample was performed by random selection of 1 million high-quality reads, each carrying a distinct molecular identifier. Reads with shared molecular identifiers were discarded instead of being binned into consensus sequences. MiTCR, set to a Q25 quality threshold and the strictest error-elimination algorithm, was used for CDR3 identification, clonotype clustering and error correction. A nonparametric unseen species model using Euler transformation provided a lower-bound estimate of total TCR beta diversity. TCRdb reran the public reads through fastp at Q25 and MiXCR, keeping productive beta chains. Rows with a matching CDR3 protein are joined into one entry that keeps the most common DNA and genes. None of the V and J calls come from the authors' own analysis; TCRdb made them. The sample contains about 970,000 distinct CDR3 sequences, 45% to 60% of them found a single time. About a fifth of the sample rests with the top ten.

Regarding this clonotype: What antigen it recognizes has not been identified. No qualities accompany the bases; no much larger clone lies one base away.

The germline V gene encodes CDR1 SQVTM and CDR2 ANQGSEA. Relative to germline, V is missing 4 bases and J is missing 2 bases, with 5 bases of the junction outside any gene match. Including the terminal cysteine and phenylalanine, the CDR3 comprises 14 residues. This entry keeps only the CDR3 DNA: 42 bases, framed from base 1. Sequencing used blood. In this chain, TRBV29-1 is recombined with TRBJ2-3; 8 junctional bases match TRBD2. The sequence was obtained from an older woman in good health. The CDR3 is CSVASGRDTDTQYF. DNA sequence: TGCAGCGTTGCGAGCGGGAGAGACACAGATACGCAGTATTTT.